This T cell receptor (beta chain) was identified during a study of blood T cell repertoires in COVID-19. The overall study: Italy, Spain and the United States were the sources of the convalescent and acute COVID-19 samples. PBMCs, B-cell-depleted T cells, or T cells provided the cDNA or gDNA that made up the material.

Source study methods: Nucleated cell counts were estimated from reference gene primer amplification. The repertoire was sequenced with immunoSEQ multiplex PCR; TCRdb's copy has only in-frame clones and lacks some. The DNA gave D and trimming, while V, J and clone size come from that table. Of 65,000 to 75,000 clones listed, 70% to 75% are singletons. Germline V CDR1 and CDR2: SGHDN, FVKESK. V was shortened by 0 bases and J by 11 bases, with 13 bases between the two germline ends. The CDR3 contains 13 residues. The V call is TRBV14, the J call TRBJ1-1; D might be TRBD1 (5 bases). This receptor was taken from a man in his 70s with acute or convalescent COVID-19. Input material: peripheral blood. The CDR3 nucleotides are TGTGCCAGCAGCCAAGATTTGGCAGGGAGGGCTTTCTTT. Protein sequence: CASSQDLAGRAFF. Full variable domain (remainder filled in from reference TRBV14 and TRBJ1-1): EAGVTQFPSHSVIEKGQTVTLRCDPISGHDNLYWYRRVMGKEIKFLLHFVKESKQDESGMPNNRFLAERTGGTYSTLKVQPAELEDSGVYFCASSQDLAGRAFFGQGTRLTVV.